The sample holds a few counts of the clone carrying this T cell receptor beta chain. The antigen remains undetermined. Sequencing targeted expressed TCRB transcripts, as all isolated RNA had been reverse transcribed. Naive, central memory and regulatory T cell samples averaged roughly 3.4 million immunoSEQ reads each. The method was immunoSEQ multiplex PCR; TCRdb's version includes in-frame clones alone and lacks a portion of them. This table holds 200,000 to 300,000 clones, 9.5% to 13% found once. This sample was included in a study of beta chain features in type 1 diabetes. Overall study results and limits: Fewer junction insertions and more nucleotide deletions appeared in type 1 diabetes patients. Among all four CD4+ subsets, Type 1 diabetes patients had TCRB CDR3s that were moderately but significantly shorter.

The single heparinised draw taken from each donor contained about 100 mL of blood on average. Purity exceeding 98% was reached by all sorted populations. CDR1 and CDR2 from the germline V gene are SGHRS and YFSETQ. With 8 bases clipped from V and 5 bases from J, the junction kept 18 bases outside the gene matches. This CDR3 has 16 residues. Sequenced material: naive CD4+ T cells from blood. The clonotype comes from a man aged 30-40 years with type 1 diabetes. V gene TRBV5-1 combines with J gene TRBJ2-7; TRBD1 agrees at 8 bases. The CDR3 DNA follows: TGCGCCAGTCGGGGGACAGGAATTGGAGGCGGCCACGAGCAGTACTTC. Translated, it gives CASRGTGIGGGHEQYF.